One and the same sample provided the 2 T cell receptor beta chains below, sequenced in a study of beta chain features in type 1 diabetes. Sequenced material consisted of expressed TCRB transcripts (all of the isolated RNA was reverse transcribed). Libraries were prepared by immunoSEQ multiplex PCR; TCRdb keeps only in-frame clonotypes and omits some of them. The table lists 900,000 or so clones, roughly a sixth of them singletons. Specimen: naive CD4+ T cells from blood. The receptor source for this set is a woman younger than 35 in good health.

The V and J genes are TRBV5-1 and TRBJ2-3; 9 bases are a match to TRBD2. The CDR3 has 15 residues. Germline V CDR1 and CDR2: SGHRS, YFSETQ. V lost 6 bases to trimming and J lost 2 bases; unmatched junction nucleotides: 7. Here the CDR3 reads CASKVRLAATDTQYF. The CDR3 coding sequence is TGCGCCAGCAAGGTCCGACTAGCGGCCACAGATACGCAGTATTTT. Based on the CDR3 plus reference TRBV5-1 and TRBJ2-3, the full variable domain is KAGVTQTPRYLIKTRGQQVTLSCSPISGHRSVSWYQQTPGQGLQFLFEYFSETQRNKGNFPGRFSGRQFSNSRSEMNVSTLELGDSALYLCASKVRLAATDTQYFGPGTRLTVL.

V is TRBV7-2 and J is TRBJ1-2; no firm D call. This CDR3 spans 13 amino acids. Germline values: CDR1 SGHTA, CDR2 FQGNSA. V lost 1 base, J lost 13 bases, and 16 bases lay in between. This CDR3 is CASSLEFMAAPTF. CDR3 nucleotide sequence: TGTGCCAGCAGCTTAGAGTTTATGGCTGCGCCCACCTTC.